This T cell receptor beta chain was retrieved from a study of T-cell memory formation after mild COVID-19. Findings and limits, study-wide: The authors did not confirm SARS-CoV-2 specificity of second-wave clones peaking day 37.

This clonotype was recorded a few times. The antigen is undetermined. In TCRdb, the 5' RACE reads were re-called with MiXCR into one record per CDR3 protein. The repertoire includes some 40,000 distinct CDR3 sequences, about 6.1% of them detected once, and about 0.81% sits in the top ten. The sample was PBMCs or a T cell subset sorted from them (not recorded which). The sequence derives from an adult who had mild COVID-19 (a few samples of this study predate the infection). Cell type and time point are not known.

CDR3 protein: CASSLDGGLAGAAGETQYF. CDR3 DNA sequence: TGTGCCAGCAGCTTAGATGGGGGACTAGCGGGAGCCGCGGGGGAGACCCAGTACTTC. V is TRBV11-2 and J is TRBJ2-5; the match to TRBD2 covers 14 bases. Germline CDR1 is SGHAT and CDR2 is FQNNGV. CDR3 size: 19 residues. J lost 5 bases, V lost 0 bases, and 11 bases had no gene match.